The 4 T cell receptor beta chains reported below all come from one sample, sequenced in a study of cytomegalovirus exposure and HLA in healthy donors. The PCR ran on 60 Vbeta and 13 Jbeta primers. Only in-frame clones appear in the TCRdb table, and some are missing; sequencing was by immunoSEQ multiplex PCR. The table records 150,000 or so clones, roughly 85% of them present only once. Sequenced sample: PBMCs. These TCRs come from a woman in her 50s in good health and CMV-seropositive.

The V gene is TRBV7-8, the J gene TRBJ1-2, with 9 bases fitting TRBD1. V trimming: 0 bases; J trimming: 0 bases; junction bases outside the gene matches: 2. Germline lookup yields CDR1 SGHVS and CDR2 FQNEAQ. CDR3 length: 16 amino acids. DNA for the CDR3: TGTGCCAGCAGCTTAGCGGGACAGGGTCCTAACTATGGCTACACCTTC. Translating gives CASSLAGQGPNYGYTF.

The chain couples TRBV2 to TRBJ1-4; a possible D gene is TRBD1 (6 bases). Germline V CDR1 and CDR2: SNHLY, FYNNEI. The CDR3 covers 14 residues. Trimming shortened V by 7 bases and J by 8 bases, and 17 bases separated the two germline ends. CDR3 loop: CASILGGAREKLFF. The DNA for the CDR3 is TGTGCCAGCATCCTAGGGGGGGCTCGGGAAAAACTGTTTTTT.

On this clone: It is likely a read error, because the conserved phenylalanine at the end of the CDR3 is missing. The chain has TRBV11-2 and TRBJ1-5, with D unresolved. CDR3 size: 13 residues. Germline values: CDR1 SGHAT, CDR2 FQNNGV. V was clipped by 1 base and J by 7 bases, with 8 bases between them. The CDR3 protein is CASSLVAQQPQHV. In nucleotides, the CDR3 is TGTGCCAGCAGCTTAGTGGCTCAACAGCCCCAGCATGTT.

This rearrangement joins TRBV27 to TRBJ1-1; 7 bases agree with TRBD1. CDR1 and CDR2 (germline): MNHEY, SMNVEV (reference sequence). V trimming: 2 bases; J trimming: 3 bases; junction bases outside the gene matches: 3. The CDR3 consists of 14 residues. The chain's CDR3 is CASSLNRGHTEAFF. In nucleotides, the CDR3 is TGTGCCAGCAGTTTAAACAGGGGACACACTGAAGCTTTCTTT.